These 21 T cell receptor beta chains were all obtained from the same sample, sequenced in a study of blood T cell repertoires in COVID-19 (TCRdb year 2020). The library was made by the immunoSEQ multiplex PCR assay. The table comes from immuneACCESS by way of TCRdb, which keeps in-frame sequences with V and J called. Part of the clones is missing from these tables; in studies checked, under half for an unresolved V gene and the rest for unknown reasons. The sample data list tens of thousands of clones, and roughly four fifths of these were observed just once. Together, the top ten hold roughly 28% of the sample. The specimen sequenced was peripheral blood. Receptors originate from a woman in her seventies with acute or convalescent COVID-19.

CDR3 loop: CASSVGGGYTF. Here the CDR3 DNA reads TGTGCCAGCAGCGTAGGCGGTGGCTACACCTTC. The chain employs TRBV9 and TRBJ1-2, with D unresolved. Trimming left V 0 bases short and J 7 bases short, with 4 bases between. Germline values: CDR1 SGDLS, CDR2 YYNGEE. This CDR3 is 11 amino acids long. Drawing the rest from reference TRBV9 and TRBJ1-2, the complete variable domain is DSGVTQTPKHLITATGQRVTLRCSPRSGDLSVYWYQQSLDQGLQFLIQYYNGEERAKGNILERFSAQQFPDLHSELNLSSLELGDSALYFCASSVGGGYTFGSGTRLTVV.

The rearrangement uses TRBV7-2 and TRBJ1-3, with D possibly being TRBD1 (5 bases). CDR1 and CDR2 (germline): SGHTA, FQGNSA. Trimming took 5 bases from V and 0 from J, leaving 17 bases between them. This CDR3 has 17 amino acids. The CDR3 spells CASSLVMGGSSGNTIYF. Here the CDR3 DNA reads TGTGCCAGCAGCCTTGTAATGGGGGGAAGCTCTGGAAACACCATATATTTT.

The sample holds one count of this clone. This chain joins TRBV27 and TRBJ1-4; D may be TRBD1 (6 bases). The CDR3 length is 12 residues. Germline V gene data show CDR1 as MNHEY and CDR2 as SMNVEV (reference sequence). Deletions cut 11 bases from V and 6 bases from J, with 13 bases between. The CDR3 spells CAVKDRYEKLFF. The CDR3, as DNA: TGTGCCGTGAAGGACAGATATGAAAAACTGTTTTTT.

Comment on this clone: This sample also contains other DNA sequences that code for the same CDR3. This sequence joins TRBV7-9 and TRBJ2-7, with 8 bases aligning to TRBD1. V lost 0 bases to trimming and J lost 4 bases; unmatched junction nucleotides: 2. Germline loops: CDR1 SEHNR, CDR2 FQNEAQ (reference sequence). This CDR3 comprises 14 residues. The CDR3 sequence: CASSLAGQGYEQYF. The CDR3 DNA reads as TGTGCCAGCAGCTTAGCCGGACAGGGTTACGAGCAGTACTTC.

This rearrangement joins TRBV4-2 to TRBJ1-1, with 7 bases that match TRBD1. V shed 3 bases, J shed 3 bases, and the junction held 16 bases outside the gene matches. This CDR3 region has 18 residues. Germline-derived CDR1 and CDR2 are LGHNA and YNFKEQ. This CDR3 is CASSQADRATGRDTEAFF. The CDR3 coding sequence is TGTGCCAGCAGCCAGGCCGACAGGGCCACTGGACGGGACACTGAAGCTTTCTTT.

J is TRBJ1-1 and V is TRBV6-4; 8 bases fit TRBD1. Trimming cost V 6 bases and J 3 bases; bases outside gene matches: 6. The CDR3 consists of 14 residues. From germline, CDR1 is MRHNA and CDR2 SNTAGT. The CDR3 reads CASRNTDRDTEAFF. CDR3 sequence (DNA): TGTGCCAGCAGAAACACGGACAGGGACACTGAAGCTTTCTTT.

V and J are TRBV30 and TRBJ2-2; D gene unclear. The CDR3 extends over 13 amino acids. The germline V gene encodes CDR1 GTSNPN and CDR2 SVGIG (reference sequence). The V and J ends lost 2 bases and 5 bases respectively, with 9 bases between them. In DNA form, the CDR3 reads TGTGCCTGGAGTAAGGCCAGGACCGGGGAGCTGTTTTTT. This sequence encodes CAWSKARTGELFF.

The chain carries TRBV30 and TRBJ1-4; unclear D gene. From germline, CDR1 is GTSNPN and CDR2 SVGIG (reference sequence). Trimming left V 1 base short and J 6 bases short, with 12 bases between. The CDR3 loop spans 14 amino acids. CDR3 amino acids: CAWSGSPGDEKLFF. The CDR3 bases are TGTGCCTGGAGTGGGTCTCCGGGAGATGAAAAACTGTTTTTT.

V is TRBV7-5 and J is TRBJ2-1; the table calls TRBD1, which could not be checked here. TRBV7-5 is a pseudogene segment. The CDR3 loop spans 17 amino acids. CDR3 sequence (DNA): TGTGCCAGAAGAGGAGGGACAGGGCGAAGATACTACAATGAGCAGTTCTTC. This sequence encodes CARRGGTGRRYYNEQFF.

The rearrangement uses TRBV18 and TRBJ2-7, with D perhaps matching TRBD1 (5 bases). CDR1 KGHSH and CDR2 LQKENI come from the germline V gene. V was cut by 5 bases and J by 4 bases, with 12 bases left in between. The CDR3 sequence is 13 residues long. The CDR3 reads CASSAIQGYEQYF. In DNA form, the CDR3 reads TGTGCCAGCTCAGCGATCCAGGGTTACGAGCAGTACTTC.

The CDR3 reads CASSLISNNEQFF. The CDR3 DNA is TGTGCCAGCAGCTTAATTTCCAACAATGAGCAGTTCTTC. The V call is TRBV7-3, the J call TRBJ2-1; D call uncertain. The length of the CDR3 is 13 residues. Trimming left V 1 base short and J 5 bases short, with 6 bases between. Germline V gene sequence: CDR1 SGHTA, CDR2 FQGTGA.

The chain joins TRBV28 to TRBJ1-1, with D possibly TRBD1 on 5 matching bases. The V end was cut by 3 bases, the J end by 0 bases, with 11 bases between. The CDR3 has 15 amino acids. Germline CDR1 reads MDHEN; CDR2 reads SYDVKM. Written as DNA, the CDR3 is TGTGCCAGCAGTTTGACAGAAATCATGAACACTGAAGCTTTCTTT. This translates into CASSLTEIMNTEAFF.

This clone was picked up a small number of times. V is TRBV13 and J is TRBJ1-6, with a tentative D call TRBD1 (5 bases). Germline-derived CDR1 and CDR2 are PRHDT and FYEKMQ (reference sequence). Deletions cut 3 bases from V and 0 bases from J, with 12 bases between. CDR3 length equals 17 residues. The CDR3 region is CASSFDSRSSYNSPLHF. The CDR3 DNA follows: TGTGCCAGCAGCTTCGACAGCCGAAGCTCCTATAATTCACCCCTCCACTTT. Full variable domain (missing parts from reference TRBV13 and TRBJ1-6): AAGVIQSPRHLIKEKRETATLKCYPIPRHDTVYWYQQGPGQDPQFLISFYEKMQSDKGSIPDRFSAQQFSDYHSELNMSSLELGDSALYFCASSFDSRSSYNSPLHFGNGTRLTVT.

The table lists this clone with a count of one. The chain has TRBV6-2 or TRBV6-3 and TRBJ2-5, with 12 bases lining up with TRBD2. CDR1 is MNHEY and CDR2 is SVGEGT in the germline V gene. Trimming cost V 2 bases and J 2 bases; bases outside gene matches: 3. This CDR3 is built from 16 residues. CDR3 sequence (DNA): TGTGCCAGCAGTTACGGACTAGCGGGGTTTCAAGAGACCCAGTACTTC. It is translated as CASSYGLAGFQETQYF.

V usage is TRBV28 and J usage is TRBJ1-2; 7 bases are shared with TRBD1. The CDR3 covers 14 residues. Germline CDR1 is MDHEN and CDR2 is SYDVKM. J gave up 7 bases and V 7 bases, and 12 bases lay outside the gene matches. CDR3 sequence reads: CASTAGQARFGYTF. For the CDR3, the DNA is TGTGCCAGCACCGCTGGACAGGCGCGTTTTGGCTACACCTTC.

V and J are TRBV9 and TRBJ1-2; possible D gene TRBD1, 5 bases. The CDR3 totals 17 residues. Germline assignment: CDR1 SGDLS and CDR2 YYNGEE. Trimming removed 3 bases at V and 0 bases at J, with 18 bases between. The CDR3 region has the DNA TGTGCCAGCAGCGCCGTTAACAGGAGCGCTCCTAACTATGGCTACACCTTC. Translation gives CASSAVNRSAPNYGYTF.

Here the CDR3 reads CASSPTGNQRGQPQHF. For the CDR3, the DNA is TGTGCCAGTAGTCCAACAGGGAATCAGAGGGGTCAGCCCCAGCATTTT. This chain connects TRBV19 to TRBJ1-5, with a weak D call TRBD1 (6 bases). The ends were cut back, 5 bases at V and 6 bases at J, with 20 bases in the middle. Germline V CDR1 and CDR2: LNHDA, SQIVND (reference sequence). The CDR3 totals 16 residues.

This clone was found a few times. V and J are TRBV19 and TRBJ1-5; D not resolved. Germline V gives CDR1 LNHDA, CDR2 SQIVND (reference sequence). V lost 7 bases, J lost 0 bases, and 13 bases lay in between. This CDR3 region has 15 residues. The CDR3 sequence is CASTLGGFSNQPQHF. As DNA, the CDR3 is TGTGCCAGTACCCTGGGAGGTTTTAGCAATCAGCCCCAGCATTTT.

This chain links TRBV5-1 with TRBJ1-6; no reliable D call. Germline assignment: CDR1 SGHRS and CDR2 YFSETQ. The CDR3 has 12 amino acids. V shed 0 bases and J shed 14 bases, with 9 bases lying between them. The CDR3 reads CASSLDRLSLHF. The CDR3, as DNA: TGCGCCAGCAGCTTGGACCGGTTGTCCCTCCACTTT.

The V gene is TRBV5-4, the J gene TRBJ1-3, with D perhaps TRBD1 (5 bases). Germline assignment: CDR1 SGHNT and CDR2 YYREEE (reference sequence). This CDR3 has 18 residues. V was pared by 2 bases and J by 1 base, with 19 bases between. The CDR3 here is CASSFGVSGSRSGNTIYF. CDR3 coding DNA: TGTGCCAGCAGCTTTGGGGTGTCAGGGTCGAGGTCTGGAAACACCATATATTTT.

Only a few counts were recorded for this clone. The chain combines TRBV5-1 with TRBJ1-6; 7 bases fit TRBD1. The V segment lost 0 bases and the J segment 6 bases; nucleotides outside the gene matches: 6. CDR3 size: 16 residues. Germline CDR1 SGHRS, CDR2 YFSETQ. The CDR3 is CASSLEGASFNSPLHF. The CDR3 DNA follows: TGCGCCAGCAGCTTGGAGGGGGCGAGTTTTAATTCACCCCTCCACTTT.